One T cell receptor beta chain is described in this entry. Its target is not known. This sample was included in a study of a mutant IDH1 vaccine in newly diagnosed glioma. Study details: During weeks 1, 3, 5, 7, 11, 15, 19 and 23, patients received eight vaccinations. Following radiotherapy alone, or alongside temozolomide cycles, vaccination was started after an interval of 4-6 weeks. Study-level results: The occurrence of vaccine-induced immune responses was seen in over 85% of patients. Pseudoprogression seemed unrelated to changes in top peripheral T cell clonotypes.

Sequencing was performed with immunoSEQ multiplex PCR; in TCRdb, only in-frame clones are kept and a portion is missing. The table lists 120,000 or so clones, about 82% of them singletons. The CDR3 consists of 15 residues. The V end was cut by 7 bases, the J end by 0 bases, with 10 bases between. Germline-derived CDR1 and CDR2 are LNHDA and SQIVND (reference sequence). The time point is: week 11, during vaccination. In the vaccine, a single dose held 300 ug of the mutant IDH1 20-mer peptide, along with topical imiquimod. The sample was PBMCs, taken from a glioma patient whose treatment included an IDH1 peptide vaccine. The chain carries TRBV19 and TRBJ2-6, with D unclear. The receptor comes from a man in his forties or fifties with glioma. The CDR3 nucleotides read TGTGCCAGTACCTTGGACGACTCTGGGGCCAACGTCCTGACTTTC. This gives the protein CASTLDDSGANVLTF.